The T cell receptor beta chain under discussion was sequenced for a study of blood T cell repertoires in COVID-19. About the study: T cells, B-cell-depleted T cells, or PBMCs provided the cDNA or gDNA that served as material.

V lost 2 bases to trimming and J lost 6 bases; unmatched junction nucleotides: 3. Germline-derived CDR1 and CDR2 are SNHLY and FYNNEI. The CDR3 is 13 amino acids. In the original processing: Counts of nucleated cells, estimated from reference gene primer amplification, were obtained. Profiled with immunoSEQ multiplex PCR; TCRdb holds only in-frame clones, not every one. D and trimming come from the DNA, and the V and J calls and clone size come from that table. The sample includes 200,000 to 250,000 clones, 60% to 85% of them seen just once. The sequencing input was peripheral blood. The sequence was collected from a woman between 70 and 85 years old with acute or convalescent COVID-19. The chain recombines TRBV2 with TRBJ2-7; 8 nucleotides match TRBD2. This chain's CDR3 is CASSEWTSLEQYV. CDR3 nucleotides: TGTGCCAGCAGTGAATGGACTAGCCTCGAGCAGTACGTC.